The 19 T cell receptor beta chains reported below all come from one sample, sequenced in a study of T cell repertoires in cytomegalovirus infection. TCRdb re-analysed the reads in MiXCR, keeping a single row per CDR3 protein. The sample yields more than 85,000 distinct CDR3 sequences, roughly a quarter seen once. Sequencing was performed on CD8+ T cells from PBMCs. These receptors originate from a human donor in good health (CMV status not recorded). Some clones in this sample may be carry-over from other donors' samples.

This clonotype was detected many times. The chain has TRBV7-8 and TRBJ2-1; 8 bases align to TRBD2. CDR3 length equals 16 residues. Per germline, CDR1 SGHVS and CDR2 FQNEAQ. The V gene end was trimmed by 2 bases and the J gene end by 6 bases; junction bases not matched to a gene: 9. CDR3 nucleotide sequence: TGTGCCAGCAGCTTAACCCCAGGACTAGCCGGCAATGAGCAGTTCTTC. This gives the protein CASSLTPGLAGNEQFF. The full variable domain, with the rest looked up from reference TRBV7-8 and TRBJ2-1, is GAGVSQSPRYKVAKRGQDVALRCDPISGHVSLFWYQQALGQGPEFLTYFQNEAQLDKSGLPSDRFFAERPEGSVSTLKIQRTQQEDSAVYLCASSLTPGLAGNEQFFGPGTRLTVL.

The chain joins TRBV11-3 to TRBJ2-7; TRBD2 matches 9 bases. The CDR3 spans 15 residues. Germline CDR1 is SGHNT and CDR2 is YENEEA. Trimming cost V 1 base and J 3 bases; bases outside gene matches: 4. The CDR3 protein is CASSLGISGSYEQYF. CDR3 nucleotides: TGTGCCAGCAGCTTAGGGATTAGCGGGAGCTACGAGCAGTACTTC.

This clonotype came up many times. The chain carries TRBV6-2 or TRBV6-3 and TRBJ2-3; tentative D call: TRBD1 (6 bases). V lost 6 bases, J lost 4 bases, and 8 bases lay in between. The CDR3 covers 12 residues. Germline V gives CDR1 MNHEY, CDR2 SVGEGT. CDR3 in amino acids: CASSQGSDTQYF. The CDR3 DNA reads as TGTGCCAGCAGCCAGGGGTCAGATACGCAGTATTTT.

The sample holds many counts of this clonotype. The chain couples TRBV12-3 or TRBV12-4 to TRBJ2-5; D is unclear. The CDR3 has 14 amino acids. V shed 5 bases and J shed 5 bases, with 15 bases lying between them. The CDR3 spells CASSLPGRAETQYF. CDR3 DNA: TGTGCCAGCAGTCTCCCTGGACGAGCGGAGACCCAGTACTTC.

The gene calls are TRBV7-9 and TRBJ2-1, with D maybe TRBD1 (6 bases). Trimming shortened V by 11 bases and J by 5 bases, and 10 bases separated the two germline ends. CDR1 is SEHNR and CDR2 is FQNEAQ in the germline V gene (reference sequence). The CDR3 has 11 amino acids. The CDR3, as DNA: TGTGCCGGGGACATACACAATGAGCAGTTCTTC. Protein product: CAGDIHNEQFF.

The chain uses TRBV19 and TRBJ1-1; D not certain. The germline V gene has CDR1 LNHDA and CDR2 SQIVND (reference sequence). This CDR3 comprises 14 residues. With 3 bases removed from V and 0 bases from J, the gap between germline ends came to 8 bases. This chain's CDR3 is CASSIGVMNTEAFF. The DNA for the CDR3 is TGTGCCAGTAGTATTGGAGTTATGAACACTGAAGCTTTCTTT.

In DNA, the CDR3 is TGTGCCAGCAGCCCCGGAGGGGGGCGGATAAACTACGAGCAGTACTTC. Translation: CASSPGGGRINYEQYF. The J gene is TRBJ2-7, the V gene TRBV9, with D possibly being TRBD1 or TRBD2 (6 bases each). The V gene lost 4 bases and the J gene lost 3 bases, with 20 bases spanning the gap. Germline V CDR1 and CDR2: SGDLS, YYNGEE. The CDR3 is made up of 16 amino acids.

This clonotype occurred a few times. The chain uses TRBV18 and TRBJ1-2, with a possible D match to TRBD1 (6 bases). In germline, CDR1 is KGHSH, CDR2 LQKENI. CDR3 length: 12 residues. Trimming left V 3 bases short and J 6 bases short, with 8 bases between. CDR3 coding DNA: TGTGCCAGCTCACCGGGGGGCGATGGCTACACCTTC. The encoded protein is CASSPGGDGYTF.

This clonotype was counted only a few times. This chain links TRBV24-1 with TRBJ2-2; 10 bases line up with TRBD2. Germline assignment: CDR1 KGHDR and CDR2 SFDVKD. Trimming removed 5 bases from V and 8 bases from J; junction bases left unmatched: 10. The CDR3 is made up of 16 amino acids. The CDR3 loop is CATSGFSGGASGELFF. The CDR3 bases are TGTGCCACCAGTGGTTTCAGCGGGGGGGCTTCTGGGGAGCTGTTTTTT.

The gene calls are TRBV28 and TRBJ2-5; D uncertain. The CDR3 loop spans 12 amino acids. Deletions cut 3 bases from V and 7 bases from J, with 9 bases between. CDR1 is MDHEN and CDR2 is SYDVKM in the germline V gene. The CDR3 loop is CASSLGLGTQYF. CDR3 DNA: TGTGCCAGCAGTTTGGGTCTAGGGACCCAGTACTTC.

V is TRBV6-2 or TRBV6-3 and J is TRBJ2-7; 9 positions agree with TRBD1. CDR1 MNHEY and CDR2 SVGEGT come from the germline V gene. This CDR3 is 14 amino acids long. The trim removed 6 bases at V and 4 bases at J, leaving 7 bases unmatched. In DNA form, the CDR3 reads TGTGCCAGCAGCCCCGGGACAGGGATTTACGAGCAGTACTTC. Residues: CASSPGTGIYEQYF.

The sample holds many counts of this clonotype. CDR3 sequence reads: CASSPDSGKAETQYF. CDR3 DNA: TGTGCCAGCAGTCCCGATAGCGGGAAGGCAGAGACCCAGTACTTC. The J gene is TRBJ2-5, the V gene TRBV12-3 or TRBV12-4; 8 bases line up with TRBD2. The ends lost 5 bases at V and 4 bases at J; junction bases unmatched: 9. The CDR3 loop spans 15 amino acids.

This clonotype was counted many times. The CDR3 is CASSLFGGDGYTF. CDR3 nucleotide sequence: TGTGCCAGCAGTTTATTCGGGGGGGATGGCTACACCTTC. The chain carries TRBV27 and TRBJ1-2; TRBD1 is a possible D gene (5 bases). V was cut by 1 base and J by 6 bases, with 9 bases left in between. CDR1 MNHEY and CDR2 SMNVEV come from the germline V gene (reference sequence). The CDR3 has 13 amino acids.

Relative to its sample, this clonotype is medium-sized (0.01 to 0.1%). The rearrangement links TRBV4-3 to TRBJ1-1; D is uncertain. Germline CDR1 LGHNA, CDR2 YSLEER. The ends were cut back, 2 bases at V and 1 base at J, with 5 bases in the middle. The CDR3 sequence is 13 residues long. CDR3 nucleotides: TGCGCCAGCAGCCAAATTGGGAACACTGAAGCTTTCTTT. Translated, it gives CASSQIGNTEAFF.

This sequence joins TRBV7-3 and TRBJ2-7, with 9 bases lining up with TRBD2. CDR1 and CDR2 (germline): SGHTA, FQGTGA. The CDR3 runs 14 residues. V was pared by 2 bases and J by 6 bases, with 5 bases of the junction left unmatched. The CDR3, as DNA: TGTGCCAGCAGCTTAGGCGGGGGGGCCGGCGAGCAGTACTTC. Encoded protein: CASSLGGGAGEQYF.

V and J are TRBV9 and TRBJ1-5; no reliable D call. The V gene lost 0 bases and the J gene lost 2 bases, with 9 bases spanning the gap. Germline lookup yields CDR1 SGDLS and CDR2 YYNGEE. This CDR3 spans 15 amino acids. This chain's CDR3 is CASSVGGNGNQPQHF. In DNA form, the CDR3 reads TGTGCCAGCAGCGTAGGAGGCAATGGCAATCAGCCCCAGCATTTT. Full variable domain (outside the CDR3, taken from reference TRBV9 and TRBJ1-5): DSGVTQTPKHLITATGQRVTLRCSPRSGDLSVYWYQQSLDQGLQFLIQYYNGEERAKGNILERFSAQQFPDLHSELNLSSLELGDSALYFCASSVGGNGNQPQHFGDGTRLSIL.

This clonotype came up a few times. The chain has TRBV6-2 or TRBV6-3 and TRBJ2-1, with 7 bases aligning to TRBD2. Losses at the gene ends were 6 bases for V and 0 bases for J; bases not matched to a gene: 5. The CDR3 length is 15 residues. Germline V gives CDR1 MNHEY, CDR2 SVGEGT. CDR3 residues: CASRPGGSSYNEQFF. In nucleotides, the CDR3 is TGTGCCAGCAGGCCCGGGGGGTCCTCCTACAATGAGCAGTTCTTC.

This clonotype was recorded a few times. J is TRBJ1-1 and V is TRBV12-3 or TRBV12-4; possible D gene TRBD1, 5 bases. V dropped 7 bases and J dropped 4 bases, with 16 bases sitting between them. CDR3 length: 14 amino acids. The CDR3 reads CASTAGGSATEAFF. The CDR3 DNA is TGTGCCAGCACCGCCGGGGGGTCGGCCACTGAAGCTTTCTTT.

This clonotype was detected once. The chain uses TRBV13 and TRBJ1-5, with 8 nucleotides matching TRBD1. CDR3 size: 14 residues. Germline V lookup: CDR1 PRHDT, CDR2 FYEKMQ (reference sequence). J lost 6 bases, V lost 5 bases, and 6 bases had no gene match. The CDR3 loop is CASSPGQASQPQHF. CDR3 DNA sequence: TGTGCCAGCAGCCCGGGACAGGCGTCTCAGCCCCAGCATTTT.